The 15 T cell receptor beta chains listed next were all sequenced from one sample in a study of technical replicates of blood from four donors. Profiling relied on immunoSEQ multiplex PCR, and the TCRdb table lists in-frame clones only, not all of them. Of fewer than 90,000 clones detected, approximately 89% appear once; the ten largest clones hold about 0.41%. Sequences were obtained from T cells isolated from PBMCs. These receptors were collected from a human donor in good health.

This rearrangement joins TRBV27 to TRBJ1-2, with D uncertain. Germline CDR1 MNHEY, CDR2 SMNVEV (reference sequence). The CDR3 has 14 residues. With 0 bases removed from V and 3 bases from J, the gap between germline ends came to 8 bases. For the CDR3, the DNA is TGTGCCAGCAGTTTATCGTCCACAGACTATGGCTACACCTTC. This codes for CASSLSSTDYGYTF.

The rearrangement joins TRBV7-6 to TRBJ2-5, with 10 bases identical to TRBD2. Trimming at V came to 0 bases and at J to 4 bases, leaving 8 bases not matched to a gene. This CDR3 is built from 17 residues. Germline values: CDR1 SGHVS, CDR2 FNYEAQ. CDR3 nucleotides: TGTGCCAGCAGCTTAGCGATAGCTAGCGGGAGTGGAGAGACCCAGTACTTC. Translated, it gives CASSLAIASGSGETQYF.

The chain's CDR3 is CASSLYTGTDYGYTF. CDR3 in DNA: TGTGCCAGCAGCTTATATACTGGGACAGACTATGGCTACACCTTC. The chain combines TRBV7-9 with TRBJ1-2; TRBD1 agrees at 7 bases. The CDR3 covers 15 residues. J was trimmed by 3 bases and V by 2 bases; bases with no gene match: 6. Germline V CDR1 and CDR2: SEHNR, FQNEAQ (reference sequence).

The chain has TRBV27 and TRBJ2-1; the match to TRBD2 covers 7 bases. V lost 6 bases and J lost 11; bases outside the gene matches: 7. The CDR3 spans 12 residues. Germline assignment: CDR1 MNHEY and CDR2 SMNVEV (reference sequence). Written as DNA, the CDR3 is TGTGCCAGCAGCTTGGAGGGGACTAAGCAGTTCTTC. Amino acid sequence: CASSLEGTKQFF.

This clone occurred once. This sequence joins TRBV19 and TRBJ2-3, with D uncertain. V shed 6 bases and J shed 2 bases, with 3 bases lying between them. CDR3 length: 11 amino acids. The germline V gene encodes CDR1 LNHDA and CDR2 SQIVND (reference sequence). The CDR3 nucleotides read TGTGCCAGTAGCCTCACAGATACGCAGTATTTT. It encodes CASSLTDTQYF.

The chain is built from TRBV27 and TRBJ1-5, with D maybe TRBD1 (6 bases). In germline, CDR1 is MNHEY, CDR2 SMNVEV (reference sequence). The CDR3 consists of 12 residues. Trimming left V 6 bases short and J 6 bases short, with 9 bases between. In DNA, the CDR3 is TGTGCCAGCAGCTCAGGGGTTCAGCCCCAGCATTTT. It is translated as CASSSGVQPQHF.

The genes are TRBV28 and TRBJ1-2; 9 nucleotides align to TRBD1. The CDR3 spans 16 residues. Germline loops: CDR1 MDHEN, CDR2 SYDVKM. With V trimmed by 3 bases and J by 8 bases, 13 bases remained unmatched. CDR3 sequence (DNA): TGTGCCAGCAGTTTTGACTACAAGGGACAGGGTAGAGGCTACACCTTC. Its translation: CASSFDYKGQGRGYTF.

V and J are TRBV28 and TRBJ1-4, with unresolved D. Germline CDR1 reads MDHEN; CDR2 reads SYDVKM. V dropped 2 bases and J dropped 6 bases, with 13 bases sitting between them. The CDR3 has 15 amino acids. Here the CDR3 reads CASSLPQVRDEKLFF. In nucleotides, the CDR3 is TGTGCCAGCAGTTTACCCCAGGTTAGAGATGAAAAACTGTTTTTT.

The chain joins TRBV27 to TRBJ2-7, with 9 bases lining up with TRBD1. The CDR3 has 15 residues. V gave up 5 bases and J gave up 7 bases; unmatched junction bases: 12. Germline V gene sequence: CDR1 MNHEY, CDR2 SMNVEV (reference sequence). In nucleotides, the CDR3 is TGTGCCAGCAGTGGACAGGGGTTTTCTGTATGGGAGCAGTACTTC. As protein: CASSGQGFSVWEQYF.

This clone has a single count. The chain recombines TRBV11-2 with TRBJ2-1; 11 bases map to TRBD2. CDR3 size: 17 residues. In germline, CDR1 is SGHAT, CDR2 FQNNGV. The V segment lost 1 base and the J segment 0 bases; nucleotides outside the gene matches: 2. CDR3 nucleotides: TGTGCCAGCAGCTTAGTAGCGGGAGGGAGCTCCTACAATGAGCAGTTCTTC. It is translated as CASSLVAGGSSYNEQFF.

The chain couples TRBV2 to TRBJ2-3; 7 bases agree with TRBD2. V was pared by 6 bases and J by 1 base, with 7 bases of the junction left unmatched. This CDR3 comprises 15 residues. Germline V CDR1 and CDR2: SNHLY, FYNNEI. CDR3 protein: CASSPGLVGTDTQYF. CDR3 DNA: TGTGCCAGCAGCCCTGGACTAGTAGGCACAGATACGCAGTATTTT.

The CDR3 DNA is TGTGCCACCGCCTTACAGGGGAGGAGCACTGAAGCTTTCTTT. Encoded protein: CATALQGRSTEAFF. The V and J genes are TRBV10-3 and TRBJ1-1, with 7 bases matching TRBD1. The CDR3 has 14 amino acids. V trimming: 10 bases; J trimming: 4 bases; junction bases outside the gene matches: 12. CDR1 and CDR2 (germline): ENHRY, SYGVKD.

The chain carries TRBV7-3 and TRBJ1-2; no clear D gene. The CDR3 consists of 16 residues. The V end was cut by 8 bases, the J end by 4 bases, with 23 bases between. Germline V CDR1 and CDR2: SGHTA, FQGTGA. The CDR3 spells CASAGGGEREAYGYTF. CDR3 sequence (DNA): TGTGCCAGCGCCGGAGGTGGGGAACGGGAGGCCTATGGCTACACCTTC.

The gene calls are TRBV9 and TRBJ2-2; 8 bases fit TRBD2. V was clipped by 3 bases and J by 3 bases; unmatched bases: 7. Germline CDR1 SGDLS, CDR2 YYNGEE. This CDR3 comprises 16 residues. The DNA for the CDR3 is TGTGCCAGCAGCGAAAGCGGGAGCCCCTACACCGGGGAGCTGTTTTTT. Protein sequence: CASSESGSPYTGELFF.

The J gene is TRBJ1-2, the V gene TRBV5-4; D gene uncertain. Trimming took 7 bases from V and 4 from J, leaving 17 bases between them. The germline V gene has CDR1 SGHNT and CDR2 YYREEE (reference sequence). The CDR3 has 14 amino acids. CDR3 nucleotides: TGTGCCAGCTCCTCCCTCCTAGTTAGCTATGGCTACACCTTC. Its translation: CASSSLLVSYGYTF.